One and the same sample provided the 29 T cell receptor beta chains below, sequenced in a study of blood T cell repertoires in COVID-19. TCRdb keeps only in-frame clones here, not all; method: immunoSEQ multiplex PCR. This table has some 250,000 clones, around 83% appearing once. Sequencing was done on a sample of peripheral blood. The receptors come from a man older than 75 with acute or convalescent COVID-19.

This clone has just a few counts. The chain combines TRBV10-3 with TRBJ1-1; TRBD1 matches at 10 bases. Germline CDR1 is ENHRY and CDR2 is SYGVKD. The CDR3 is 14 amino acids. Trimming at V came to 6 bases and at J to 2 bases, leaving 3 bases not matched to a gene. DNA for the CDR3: TGTGCCATCAGCGCGACAGGGGGCAACACTGAAGCTTTCTTT. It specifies CAISATGGNTEAFF.

CDR3 sequence: CASSRTAYEQYF. In nucleotides, the CDR3 is TGTGCCAGTAGTCGGACAGCCTACGAGCAGTACTTC. The chain recombines TRBV19 with TRBJ2-7, with D possibly matching TRBD1 (6 bases). The CDR3 contains 12 residues. V was pared by 5 bases and J by 2 bases, with 7 bases between. Germline values: CDR1 LNHDA, CDR2 SQIVND (reference sequence).

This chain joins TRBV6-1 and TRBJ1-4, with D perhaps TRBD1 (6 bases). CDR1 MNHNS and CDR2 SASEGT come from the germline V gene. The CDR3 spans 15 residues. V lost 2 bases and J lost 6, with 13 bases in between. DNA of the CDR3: TGTGCCAGCAGTGAACAGGGGCTTCTTTATGAAAAACTGTTTTTT. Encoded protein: CASSEQGLLYEKLFF.

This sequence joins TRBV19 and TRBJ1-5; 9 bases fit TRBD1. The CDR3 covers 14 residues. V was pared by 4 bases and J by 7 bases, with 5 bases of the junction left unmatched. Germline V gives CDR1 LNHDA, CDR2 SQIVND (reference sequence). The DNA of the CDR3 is TGTGCCAGTAGTACCGGGACAGGGAACCAGCCCCAGCATTTT. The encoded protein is CASSTGTGNQPQHF.

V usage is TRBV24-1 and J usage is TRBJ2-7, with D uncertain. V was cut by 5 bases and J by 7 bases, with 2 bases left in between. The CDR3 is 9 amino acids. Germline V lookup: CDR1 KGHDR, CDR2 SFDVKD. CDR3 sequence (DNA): TGTGCCACCAGTGCGGAGCAGTACTTC. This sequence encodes CATSAEQYF.

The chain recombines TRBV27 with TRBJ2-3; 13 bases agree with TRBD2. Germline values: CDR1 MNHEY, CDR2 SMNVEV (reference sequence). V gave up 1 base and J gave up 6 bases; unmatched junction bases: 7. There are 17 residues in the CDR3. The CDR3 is CASSLYGTSGMGDTQYF. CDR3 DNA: TGTGCCAGCAGTTTATATGGGACTAGCGGGATGGGGGATACGCAGTATTTT.

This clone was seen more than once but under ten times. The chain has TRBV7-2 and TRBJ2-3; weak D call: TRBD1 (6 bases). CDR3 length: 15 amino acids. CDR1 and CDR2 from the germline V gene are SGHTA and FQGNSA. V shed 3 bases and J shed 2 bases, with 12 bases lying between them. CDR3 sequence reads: CASSFRGKITDTQYF. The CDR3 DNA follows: TGTGCCAGCAGCTTTAGGGGGAAGATCACAGATACGCAGTATTTT.

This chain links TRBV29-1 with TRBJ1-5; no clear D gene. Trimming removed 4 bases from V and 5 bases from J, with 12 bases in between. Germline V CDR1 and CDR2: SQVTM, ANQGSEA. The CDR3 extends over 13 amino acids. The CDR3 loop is CSVALRMDQPQHF. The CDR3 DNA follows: TGCAGCGTTGCCTTGAGGATGGATCAGCCCCAGCATTTT.

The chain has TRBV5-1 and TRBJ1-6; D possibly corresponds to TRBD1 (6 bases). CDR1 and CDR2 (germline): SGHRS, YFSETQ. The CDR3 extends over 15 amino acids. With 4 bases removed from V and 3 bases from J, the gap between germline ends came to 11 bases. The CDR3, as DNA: TGCGCCAGCAGCAACAGGGAAATCTATAATTCACCCCTCCACTTT. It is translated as CASSNREIYNSPLHF.

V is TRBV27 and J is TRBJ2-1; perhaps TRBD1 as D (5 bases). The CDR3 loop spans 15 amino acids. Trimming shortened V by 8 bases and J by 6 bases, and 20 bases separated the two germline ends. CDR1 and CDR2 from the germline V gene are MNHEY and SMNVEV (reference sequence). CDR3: CASSTWGRPRNEQFF. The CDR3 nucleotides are TGTGCCAGCTCGACATGGGGCAGGCCTCGCAATGAGCAGTTCTTC.

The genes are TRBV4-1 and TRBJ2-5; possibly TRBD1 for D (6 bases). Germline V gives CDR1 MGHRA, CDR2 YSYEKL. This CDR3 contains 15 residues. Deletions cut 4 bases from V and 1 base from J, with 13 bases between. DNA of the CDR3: TGCGCCAGCAGCCTCTCCGGACAGCCCCAAGAGACCCAGTACTTC. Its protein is CASSLSGQPQETQYF.

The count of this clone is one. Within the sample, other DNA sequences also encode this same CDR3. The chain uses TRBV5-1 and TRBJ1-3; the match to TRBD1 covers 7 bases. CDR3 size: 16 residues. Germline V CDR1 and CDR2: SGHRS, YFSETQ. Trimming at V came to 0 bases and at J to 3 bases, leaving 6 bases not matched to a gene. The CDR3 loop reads CASSLEGQRSGNTIYF. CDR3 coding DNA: TGCGCCAGCAGCTTGGAGGGACAGCGGAGTGGAAACACCATATATTTT.

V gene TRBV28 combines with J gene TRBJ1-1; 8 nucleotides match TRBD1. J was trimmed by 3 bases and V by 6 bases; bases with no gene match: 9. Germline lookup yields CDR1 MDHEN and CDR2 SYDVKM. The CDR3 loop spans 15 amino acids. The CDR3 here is CASRRPGQGHTEAFF. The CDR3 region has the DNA TGTGCCAGCAGGCGGCCCGGACAGGGCCACACTGAAGCTTTCTTT.

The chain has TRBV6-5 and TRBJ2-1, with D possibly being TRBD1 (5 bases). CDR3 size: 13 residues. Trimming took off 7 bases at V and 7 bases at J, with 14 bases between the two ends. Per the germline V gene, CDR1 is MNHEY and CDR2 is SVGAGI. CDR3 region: CASTPGYRNEQFF. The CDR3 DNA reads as TGTGCCAGCACCCCAGGGTACAGGAATGAGCAGTTCTTC.

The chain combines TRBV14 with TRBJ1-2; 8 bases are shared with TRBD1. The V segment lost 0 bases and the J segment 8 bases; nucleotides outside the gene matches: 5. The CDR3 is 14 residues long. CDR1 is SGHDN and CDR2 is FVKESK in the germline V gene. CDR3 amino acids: CASSQDLGQVGYTF. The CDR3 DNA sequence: TGTGCCAGCAGCCAAGATTTGGGACAGGTCGGCTACACCTTC.

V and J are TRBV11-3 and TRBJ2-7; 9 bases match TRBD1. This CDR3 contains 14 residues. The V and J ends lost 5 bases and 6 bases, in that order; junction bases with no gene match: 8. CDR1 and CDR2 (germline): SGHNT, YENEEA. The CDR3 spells CASSGPGQGSEQYF. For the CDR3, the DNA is TGTGCCAGCAGCGGCCCGGGACAGGGAAGCGAGCAGTACTTC.

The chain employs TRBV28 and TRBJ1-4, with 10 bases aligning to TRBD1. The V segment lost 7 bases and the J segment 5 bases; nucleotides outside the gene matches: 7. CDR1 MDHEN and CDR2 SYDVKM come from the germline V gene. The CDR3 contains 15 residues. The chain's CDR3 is CASTQGGQGNEKLFF. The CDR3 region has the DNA TGTGCCAGCACCCAGGGGGGACAGGGGAATGAAAAACTGTTTTTT.

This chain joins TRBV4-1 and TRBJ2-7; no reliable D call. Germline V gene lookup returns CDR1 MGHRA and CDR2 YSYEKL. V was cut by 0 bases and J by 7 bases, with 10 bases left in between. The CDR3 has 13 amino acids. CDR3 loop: CASSQDLGREQYF. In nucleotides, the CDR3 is TGCGCCAGCAGCCAAGATCTTGGTAGAGAGCAGTACTTC.

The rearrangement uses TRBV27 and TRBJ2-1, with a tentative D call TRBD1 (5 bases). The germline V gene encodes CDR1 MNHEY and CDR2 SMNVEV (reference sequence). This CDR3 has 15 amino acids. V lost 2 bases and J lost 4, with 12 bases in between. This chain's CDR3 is CASSLDGAIYNEQFF. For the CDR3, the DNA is TGTGCCAGCAGTTTAGATGGGGCGATTTACAATGAGCAGTTCTTC.

CDR3 coding DNA: TGTGCCAGCAGGAGAGGGAATTCACCCCTCCACTTT. This sequence encodes CASRRGNSPLHF. The chain joins TRBV12-3 or TRBV12-4 to TRBJ1-6; D gene ambiguous. Trimming stripped 6 bases from V and 7 bases from J, with 7 bases between. The CDR3 totals 12 residues.

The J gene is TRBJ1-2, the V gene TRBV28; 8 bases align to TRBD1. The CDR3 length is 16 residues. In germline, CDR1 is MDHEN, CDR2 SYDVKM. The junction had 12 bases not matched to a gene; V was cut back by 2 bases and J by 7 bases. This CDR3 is CASSLDFTGTGSGYTF. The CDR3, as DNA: TGTGCCAGCAGTTTAGATTTCACCGGGACAGGATCTGGCTACACCTTC.

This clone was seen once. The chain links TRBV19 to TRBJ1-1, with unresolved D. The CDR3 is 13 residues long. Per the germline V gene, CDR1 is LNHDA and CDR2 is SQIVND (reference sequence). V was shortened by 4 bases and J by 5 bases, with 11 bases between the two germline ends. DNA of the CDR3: TGTGCCAGTAGTACTTATCCAGGAACTGAAGCTTTCTTT. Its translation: CASSTYPGTEAFF.

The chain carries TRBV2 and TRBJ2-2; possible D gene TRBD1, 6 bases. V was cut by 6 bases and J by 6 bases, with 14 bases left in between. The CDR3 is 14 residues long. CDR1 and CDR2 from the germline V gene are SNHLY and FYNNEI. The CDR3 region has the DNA TGTGCCAGCAGATTGGACAGCCTCGCCGGGGAGCTGTTTTTT. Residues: CASRLDSLAGELFF.

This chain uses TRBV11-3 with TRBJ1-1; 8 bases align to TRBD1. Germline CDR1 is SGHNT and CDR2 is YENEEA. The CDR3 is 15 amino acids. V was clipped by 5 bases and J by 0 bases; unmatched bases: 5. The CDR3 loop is CASSDRDRMNTEAFF. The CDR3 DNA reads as TGTGCCAGCAGCGACCGGGACAGGATGAACACTGAAGCTTTCTTT.

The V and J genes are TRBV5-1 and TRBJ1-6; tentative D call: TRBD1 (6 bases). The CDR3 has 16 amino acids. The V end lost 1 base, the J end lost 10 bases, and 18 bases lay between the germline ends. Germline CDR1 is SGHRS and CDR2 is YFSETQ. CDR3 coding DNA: TGCGCCAGCAGCTTGCAAGGGCCCAGGGGATTATCACCCCTCCACTTT. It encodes CASSLQGPRGLSPLHF.

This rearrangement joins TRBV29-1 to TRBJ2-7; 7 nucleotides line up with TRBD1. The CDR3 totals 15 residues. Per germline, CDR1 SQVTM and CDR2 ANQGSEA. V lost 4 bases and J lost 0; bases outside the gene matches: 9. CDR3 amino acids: CSVGASDRASYEQYF. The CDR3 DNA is TGCAGCGTTGGGGCCTCCGACAGGGCCTCCTACGAGCAGTACTTC.

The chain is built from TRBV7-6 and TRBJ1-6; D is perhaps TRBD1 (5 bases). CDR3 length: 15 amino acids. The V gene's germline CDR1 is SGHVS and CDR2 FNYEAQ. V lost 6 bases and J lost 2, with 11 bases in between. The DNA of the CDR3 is TGTGCCAGCAGTCGGGGGGGAACCTATAATTCACCCCTCCACTTT. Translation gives CASSRGGTYNSPLHF.

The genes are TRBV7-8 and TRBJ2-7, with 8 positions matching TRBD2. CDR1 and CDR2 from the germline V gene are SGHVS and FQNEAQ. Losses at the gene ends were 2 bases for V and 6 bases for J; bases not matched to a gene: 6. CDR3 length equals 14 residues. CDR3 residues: CASSLTWLAGEQYF. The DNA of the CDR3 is TGTGCCAGCAGCTTAACATGGCTAGCGGGCGAGCAGTACTTC.

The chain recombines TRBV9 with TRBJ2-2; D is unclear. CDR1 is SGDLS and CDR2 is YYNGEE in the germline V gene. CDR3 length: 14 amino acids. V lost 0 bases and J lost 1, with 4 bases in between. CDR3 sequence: CASSVDGNTGELFF. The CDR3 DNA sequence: TGTGCCAGCAGCGTAGACGGGAACACCGGGGAGCTGTTTTTT.